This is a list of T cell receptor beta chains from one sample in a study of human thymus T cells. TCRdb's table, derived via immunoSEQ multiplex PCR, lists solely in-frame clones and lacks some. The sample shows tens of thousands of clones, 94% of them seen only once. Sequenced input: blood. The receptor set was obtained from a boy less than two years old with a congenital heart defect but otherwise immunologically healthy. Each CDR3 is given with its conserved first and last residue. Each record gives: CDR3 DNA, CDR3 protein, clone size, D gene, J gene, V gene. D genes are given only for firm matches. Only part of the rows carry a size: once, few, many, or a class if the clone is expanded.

DNA: TGTGCCAGCAATGGGGGGGGCCAAGAGACCCAGTACTTC; CDR3: CASNGGGQETQYF; size: .; D: TRBD2; J: TRBJ2-5; V: TRBV6-1
DNA: TGTGCCAGCAGCGTAGAACAGGGGGCGTCCTACGAGCAGTACTTC; CDR3: CASSVEQGASYEQYF; size: .; D: TRBD1; J: TRBJ2-7; V: TRBV9
DNA: TGCGCCAGCAGCTCCAAGACTAGCGGGAGGGCCGGGGACACCGGGGAGCTGTTTTTT; CDR3: CASSSKTSGRAGDTGELFF; size: .; D: TRBD2; J: TRBJ2-2; V: TRBV5-1
DNA: TGCAGCGTTGAGACGACAGGGCATGGGACTGAAGCTTTCTTT; CDR3: CSVETTGHGTEAFF; size: .; D: TRBD1; J: TRBJ1-1; V: TRBV29-1
DNA: TGTGCCAGCAGCTTAGGAGGGCAGGGGAACTATGGCTACACCTTC; CDR3: CASSLGGQGNYGYTF; size: .; D: .; J: TRBJ1-2; V: TRBV7-2
DNA: TGTGCCAGCAGTTACCGAGACAGGGGGCTTCACTACGAGCAGTACTTC; CDR3: CASSYRDRGLHYEQYF; size: .; D: TRBD1; J: TRBJ2-7; V: TRBV6-6
DNA: TGTGCCAGCAGTGAAGTCGGGACTAGCGGTTACGAGCAGTACTTC; CDR3: CASSEVGTSGYEQYF; size: .; D: TRBD2; J: TRBJ2-7; V: TRBV2
DNA: TGTGCCAGTAGAACTCCACCCAGGGGGTATACTAACTATGGCTACACCTTC; CDR3: CASRTPPRGYTNYGYTF; size: .; D: TRBD1; J: TRBJ1-2; V: TRBV19
DNA: TGTGCCAGCAGTGAATCAACGGCCCTGGGGGAGCTGTTTTTT; CDR3: CASSESTALGELFF; size: .; D: .; J: TRBJ2-2; V: TRBV25-1
DNA: TGTGCCAGCAGCCTTATCCCCGCGGCTAGAAAACTGTTTTTT; CDR3: CASSLIPAARKLFF; size: .; D: .; J: TRBJ1-4; V: TRBV6-1
DNA: TGTGCCAGCAGCTTGAAGGGTACCTATAATTCACCCCTCCACTTT; CDR3: CASSLKGTYNSPLHF; size: .; D: .; J: TRBJ1-6; V: TRBV7-3
DNA: TGTGCCAGCAGCGTAGACGGGAAGGGCAATGAAAAACTGTTTTTT; CDR3: CASSVDGKGNEKLFF; size: .; D: .; J: TRBJ1-4; V: TRBV9
DNA: TGTGCCACGCCCCCATTACAGGATGCGAACACCGGGGAGCTGTTTTTT; CDR3: CATPPLQDANTGELFF; size: .; D: .; J: TRBJ2-2; V: TRBV18
DNA: TGTGCCAGCAGCTTAGAGGGTGAGGGGCGCTATGGCTACACCTTC; CDR3: CASSLEGEGRYGYTF; size: once; D: .; J: TRBJ1-2; V: TRBV7-9
DNA: TGTGCCAGCAGCCCACACGGAGGGGGCGAGGACACCATATATTTT; CDR3: CASSPHGGGEDTIYF; size: .; D: TRBD1; J: TRBJ1-3; V: TRBV13
DNA: TGTGCCAGCAGCGTGGGACAGTCCTACGAGCAGTACTTC; CDR3: CASSVGQSYEQYF; size: .; D: TRBD1; J: TRBJ2-7; V: TRBV9